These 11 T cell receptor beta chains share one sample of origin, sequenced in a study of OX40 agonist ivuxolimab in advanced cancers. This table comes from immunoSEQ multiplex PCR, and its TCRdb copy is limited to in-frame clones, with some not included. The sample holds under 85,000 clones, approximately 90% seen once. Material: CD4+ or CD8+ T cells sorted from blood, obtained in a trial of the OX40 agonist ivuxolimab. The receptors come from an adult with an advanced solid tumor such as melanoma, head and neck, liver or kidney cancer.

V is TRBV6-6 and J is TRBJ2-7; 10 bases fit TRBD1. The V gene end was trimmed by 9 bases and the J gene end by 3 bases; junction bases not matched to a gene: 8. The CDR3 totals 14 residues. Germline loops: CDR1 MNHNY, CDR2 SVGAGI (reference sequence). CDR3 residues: CASTLTGGNYEQYF. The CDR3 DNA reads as TGTGCCAGTACCCTGACAGGGGGCAACTACGAGCAGTACTTC.

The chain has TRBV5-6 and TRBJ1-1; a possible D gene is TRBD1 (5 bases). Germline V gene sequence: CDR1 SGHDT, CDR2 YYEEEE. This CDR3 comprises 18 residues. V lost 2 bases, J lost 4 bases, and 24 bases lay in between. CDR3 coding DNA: TGTGCCAGCAGCTTAGGAGGGGCCAACACCCCCTCCTTCACTGAAGCTTTCTTT. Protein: CASSLGGANTPSFTEAFF.

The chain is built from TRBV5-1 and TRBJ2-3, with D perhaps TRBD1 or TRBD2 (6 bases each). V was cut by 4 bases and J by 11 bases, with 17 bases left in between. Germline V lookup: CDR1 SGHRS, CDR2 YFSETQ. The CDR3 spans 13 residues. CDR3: CASSLSGGGGQYF. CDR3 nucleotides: TGCGCCAGCAGCCTTAGCGGCGGAGGGGGGCAGTATTTT.

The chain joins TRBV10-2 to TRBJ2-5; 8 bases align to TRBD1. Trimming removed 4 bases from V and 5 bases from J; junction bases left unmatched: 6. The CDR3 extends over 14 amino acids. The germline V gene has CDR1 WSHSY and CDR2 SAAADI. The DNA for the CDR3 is TGCGCCAGCAGTGGACGACAGGGGTGGGAGACCCAGTACTTC. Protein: CASSGRQGWETQYF.

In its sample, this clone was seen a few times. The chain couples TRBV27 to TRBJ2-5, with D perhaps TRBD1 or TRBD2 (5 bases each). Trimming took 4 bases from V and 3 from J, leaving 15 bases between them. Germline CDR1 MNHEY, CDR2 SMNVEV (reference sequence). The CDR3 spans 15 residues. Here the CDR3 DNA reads TGTGCCAGCAGTTCCGCCGGGGCAGGTGAAGAGACCCAGTACTTC. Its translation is CASSSAGAGEETQYF.

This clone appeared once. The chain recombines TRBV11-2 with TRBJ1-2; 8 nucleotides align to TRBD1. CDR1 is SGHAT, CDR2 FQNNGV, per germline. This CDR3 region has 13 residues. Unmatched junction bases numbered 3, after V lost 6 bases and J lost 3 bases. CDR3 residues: CASSPGQDYGYTF. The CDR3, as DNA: TGTGCCAGCAGTCCGGGACAGGACTATGGCTACACCTTC. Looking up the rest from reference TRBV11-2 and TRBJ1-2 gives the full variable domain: EAGVAQSPRYKIIEKRQSVAFWCNPISGHATLYWYQQILGQGPKLLIQFQNNGVVDDSQLPKDRFSAERLKGVDSTLKIQPAKLEDSAVYLCASSPGQDYGYTFGSGTRLTVV.

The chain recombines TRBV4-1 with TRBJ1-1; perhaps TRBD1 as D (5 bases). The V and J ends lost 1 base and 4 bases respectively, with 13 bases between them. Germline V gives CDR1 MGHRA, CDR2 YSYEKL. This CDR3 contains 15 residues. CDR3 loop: CASSQGRDWVTEAFF. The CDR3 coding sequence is TGCGCCAGCAGCCAAGGTAGGGACTGGGTCACTGAAGCTTTCTTT.

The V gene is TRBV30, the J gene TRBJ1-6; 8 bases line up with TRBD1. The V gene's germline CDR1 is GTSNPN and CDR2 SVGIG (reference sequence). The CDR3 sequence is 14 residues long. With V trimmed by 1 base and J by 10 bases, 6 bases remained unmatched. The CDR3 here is CAWSDNRGISPLHF. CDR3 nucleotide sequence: TGTGCCTGGAGTGATAACAGGGGGATCTCACCCCTCCACTTT.

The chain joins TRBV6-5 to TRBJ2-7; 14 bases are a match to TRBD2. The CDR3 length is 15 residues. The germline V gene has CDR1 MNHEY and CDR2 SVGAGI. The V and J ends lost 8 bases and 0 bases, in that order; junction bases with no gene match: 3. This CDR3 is CASGGTSGSSYEQYF. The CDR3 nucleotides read TGTGCCAGCGGGGGGACTAGCGGGAGCTCCTACGAGCAGTACTTC.

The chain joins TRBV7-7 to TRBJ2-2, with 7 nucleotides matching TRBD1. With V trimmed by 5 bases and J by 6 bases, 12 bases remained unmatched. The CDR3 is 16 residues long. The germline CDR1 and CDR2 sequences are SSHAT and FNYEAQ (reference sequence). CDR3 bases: TGTGCCAGCAGCACAACTCTCCCCACAGGGGCCGGGGAGCTGTTTTTT. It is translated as CASSTTLPTGAGELFF.

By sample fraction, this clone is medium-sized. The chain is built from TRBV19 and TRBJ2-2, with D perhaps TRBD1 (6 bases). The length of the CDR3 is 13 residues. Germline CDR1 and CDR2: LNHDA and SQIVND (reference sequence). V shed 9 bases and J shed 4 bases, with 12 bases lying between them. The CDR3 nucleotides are TGTGCCAGCTCCGGGACAACCACCGGGGAGCTGTTTTTT. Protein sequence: CASSGTTTGELFF.